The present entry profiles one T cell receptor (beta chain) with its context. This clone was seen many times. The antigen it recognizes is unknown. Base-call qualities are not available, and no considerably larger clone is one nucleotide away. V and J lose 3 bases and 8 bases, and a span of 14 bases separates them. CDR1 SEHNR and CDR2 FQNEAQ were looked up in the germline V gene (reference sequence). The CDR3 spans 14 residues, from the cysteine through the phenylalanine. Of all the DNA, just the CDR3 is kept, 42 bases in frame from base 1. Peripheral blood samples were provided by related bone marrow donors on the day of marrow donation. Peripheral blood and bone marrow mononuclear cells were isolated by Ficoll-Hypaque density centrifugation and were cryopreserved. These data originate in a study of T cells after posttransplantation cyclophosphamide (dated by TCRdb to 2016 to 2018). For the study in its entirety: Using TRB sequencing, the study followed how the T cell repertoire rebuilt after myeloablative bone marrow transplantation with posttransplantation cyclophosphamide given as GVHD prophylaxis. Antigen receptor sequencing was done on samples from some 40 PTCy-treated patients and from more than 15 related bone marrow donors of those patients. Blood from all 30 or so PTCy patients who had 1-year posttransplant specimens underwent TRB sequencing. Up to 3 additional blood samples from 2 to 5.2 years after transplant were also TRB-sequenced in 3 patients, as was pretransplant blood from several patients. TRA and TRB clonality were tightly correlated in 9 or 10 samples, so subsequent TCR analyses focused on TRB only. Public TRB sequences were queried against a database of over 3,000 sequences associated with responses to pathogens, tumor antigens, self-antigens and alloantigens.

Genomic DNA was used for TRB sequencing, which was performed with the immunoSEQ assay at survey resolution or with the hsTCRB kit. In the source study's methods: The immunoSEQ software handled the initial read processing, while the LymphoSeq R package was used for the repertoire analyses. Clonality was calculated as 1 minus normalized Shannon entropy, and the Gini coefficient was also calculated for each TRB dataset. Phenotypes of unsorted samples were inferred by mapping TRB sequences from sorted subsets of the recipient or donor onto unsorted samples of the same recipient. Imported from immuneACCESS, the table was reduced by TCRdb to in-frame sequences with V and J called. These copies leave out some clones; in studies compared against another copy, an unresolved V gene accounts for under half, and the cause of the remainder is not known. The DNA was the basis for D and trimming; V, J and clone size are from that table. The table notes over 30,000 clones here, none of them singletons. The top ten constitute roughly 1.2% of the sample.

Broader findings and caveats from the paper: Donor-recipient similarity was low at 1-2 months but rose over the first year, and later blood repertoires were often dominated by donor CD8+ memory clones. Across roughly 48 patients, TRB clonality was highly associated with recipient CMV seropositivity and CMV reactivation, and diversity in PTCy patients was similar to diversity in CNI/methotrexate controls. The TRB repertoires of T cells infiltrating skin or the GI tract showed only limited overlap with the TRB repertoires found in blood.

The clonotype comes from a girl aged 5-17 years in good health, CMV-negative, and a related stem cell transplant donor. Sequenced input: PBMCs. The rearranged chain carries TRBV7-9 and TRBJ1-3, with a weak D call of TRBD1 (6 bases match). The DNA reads TGTGCCAGCAGCTTCGACAGGTTGGTCGACACCATATATTTT. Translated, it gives CASSFDRLVDTIYF.